The source of this T cell receptor (beta chain) is a study of blood T cell repertoires in COVID-19. Study summary: Samples came from the United States, Italy and Spain, spanning acute and convalescent COVID-19. The analysed material was cDNA or gDNA that came from T cells, B-cell-depleted T cells, or PBMCs.

V gave up 1 base and J gave up 3 bases; unmatched junction bases: 1. Germline V gene lookup returns CDR1 SGHTA and CDR2 FQGNSA. CDR3 size: 16 residues. Authors' data handling: Estimates of nucleated cell counts were drawn from the amplification of reference gene primers. Sequenced by immunoSEQ multiplex PCR; TCRdb stores in-frame clones only, minus some. That table supplies the V and J calls and clone size; D and trimming were determined from the DNA. The repertoire has tens of thousands of clones, more than 85% of them found once; the top ten carry 35% to 50%. The rearrangement joins TRBV7-2 to TRBJ2-1, with 12 positions matching TRBD2. The source is a man in his sixties with active or convalescent COVID-19. The sample comprised peripheral blood. This CDR3 reads CASSLGTSGVYNEQFF. The CDR3 DNA is TGTGCCAGCAGCTTAGGGACTAGCGGGGTCTACAATGAGCAGTTCTTC.